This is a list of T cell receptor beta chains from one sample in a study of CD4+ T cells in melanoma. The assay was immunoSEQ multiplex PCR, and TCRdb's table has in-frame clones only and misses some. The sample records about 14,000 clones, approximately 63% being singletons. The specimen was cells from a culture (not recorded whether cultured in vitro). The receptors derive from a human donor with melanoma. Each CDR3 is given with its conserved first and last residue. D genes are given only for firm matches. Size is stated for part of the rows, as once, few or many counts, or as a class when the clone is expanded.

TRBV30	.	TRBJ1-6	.	CAWTAGRGNSPLHF	TGTGCCTGGACGGCAGGGAGGGGGAATTCACCCCTCCACTTT
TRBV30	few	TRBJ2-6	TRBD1	CAWSEGAPYGANVLTF	TGTGCCTGGAGTGAGGGGGCGCCATATGGGGCCAACGTCCTGACTTTC
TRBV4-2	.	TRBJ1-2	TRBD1	CASSQAAGQGGTYGYTF	TGTGCCAGCAGCCAAGCTGCAGGGCAGGGGGGGACCTATGGCTACACCTTC
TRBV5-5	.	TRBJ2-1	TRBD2	CASSLDLAGSSYNEQFF	TGTGCCAGCAGCTTGGATCTAGCGGGGTCCTCCTACAATGAGCAGTTCTTC
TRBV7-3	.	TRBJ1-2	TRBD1	CASSPGTGQGYGYTF	TGTGCCAGCAGCCCCGGGACAGGGCAAGGATATGGCTACACCTTC
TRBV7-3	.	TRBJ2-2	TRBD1	CASSGEGAIGELFF	TGTGCCAGCAGCGGCGAGGGGGCTATCGGGGAGCTGTTTTTT
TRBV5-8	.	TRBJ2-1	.	CASSLYSGEDAQFF	TGTGCCAGCAGCTTGTATTCTGGGGAAGATGCGCAGTTCTTC
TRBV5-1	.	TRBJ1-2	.	CASSRESGGDYGYTF	TGCGCCAGCAGCAGGGAGTCGGGGGGGGACTATGGCTACACCTTC
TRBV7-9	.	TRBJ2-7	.	CASSFEGAYSYEQYF	TGTGCCAGCAGCTTTGAGGGCGCCTACTCCTACGAGCAGTACTTC
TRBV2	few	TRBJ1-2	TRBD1	CASGGVLSRDSNPVDGYTF	TGTGCCAGCGGGGGGGTCCTTTCCCGGGACAGCAACCCAGTGGATGGCTACACCTTC
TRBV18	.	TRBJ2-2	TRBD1	CASSPRGTGLAGELFF	TGTGCCAGCTCACCACGAGGGACAGGGTTGGCCGGGGAGCTGTTTTTT
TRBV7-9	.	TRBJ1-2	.	CASSLGQPLEGYTF	TGTGCCAGCAGCTTAGGGCAGCCTCTAGAAGGCTACACCTTC
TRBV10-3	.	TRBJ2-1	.	CAISGASSGEQFF	TGTGCCATCAGTGGGGCTAGTTCGGGGGAGCAGTTCTTC
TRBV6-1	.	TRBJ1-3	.	CASARGGDSGNTIYF	TGTGCCAGCGCCCGAGGGGGGGACTCTGGAAACACCATATATTTT
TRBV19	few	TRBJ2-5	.	CASSIQQQETQYF	TGTGCCAGTAGTATCCAACAGCAAGAGACCCAGTACTTC
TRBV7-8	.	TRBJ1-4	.	CASSLFFAGATNEKLFF	TGTGCCAGCAGCTTATTCTTCGCGGGGGCCACTAATGAAAAACTGTTTTTT
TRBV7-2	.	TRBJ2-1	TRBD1	CASSLLGQGRDNEQFF	TGTGCCAGCAGCCTATTGGGACAGGGGAGAGACAATGAGCAGTTCTTC
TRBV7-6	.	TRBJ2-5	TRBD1	CASSPVGDGTAETQYF	TGTGCCAGCAGCCCCGTCGGTGACGGGACAGCGGAGACCCAGTACTTC
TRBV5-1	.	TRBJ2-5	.	CASSSTGLGFGETQYF	TGCGCCAGCAGCTCAACCGGACTGGGATTTGGAGAGACCCAGTACTTC
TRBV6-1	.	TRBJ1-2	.	CASSPETGNYGYTF	TGTGCCAGCAGCCCAGAGACGGGGAACTATGGCTACACCTTC
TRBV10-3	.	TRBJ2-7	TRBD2	CAISAGTSGGAGEQYF	TGTGCCATCAGCGCCGGGACTAGCGGGGGGGCCGGCGAGCAGTACTTC
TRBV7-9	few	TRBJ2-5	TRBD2	CASTYSGAGKTQYF	TGTGCCAGCACCTATAGCGGGGCAGGAAAGACCCAGTACTTC
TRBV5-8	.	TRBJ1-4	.	CASSPALGLNFEKLFF	TGTGCCAGCAGCCCCGCGTTGGGTCTTAATTTTGAAAAACTGTTTTTT
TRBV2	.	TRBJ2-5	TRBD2	CASAGTSGEETQYF	TGTGCCAGCGCGGGGACTAGCGGGGAAGAGACCCAGTACTTC
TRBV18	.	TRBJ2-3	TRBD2	CASSPALAGGRDTQYF	TGTGCCAGCTCACCCGCTTTAGCGGGGGGGAGAGATACGCAGTATTTT
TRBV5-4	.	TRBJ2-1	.	CASSLQGLDEQFF	TGTGCCAGCAGCTTGCAGGGGTTGGATGAGCAGTTCTTC
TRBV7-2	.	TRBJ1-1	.	CASSPRGGDTEAFF	TGTGCCAGCAGCCCGAGAGGGGGGGACACTGAAGCTTTCTTT
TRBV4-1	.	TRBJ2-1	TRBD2	CASSQGRVPGGYNEQFF	TGCGCCAGCAGCCAAGGAAGGGTTCCGGGGGGGTACAATGAGCAGTTCTTC
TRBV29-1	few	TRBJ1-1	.	CSVDLRRNTEAFF	TGCAGCGTTGACCTCCGACGGAACACTGAAGCTTTCTTT
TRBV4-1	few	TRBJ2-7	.	CASSQGDEQYF	TGCGCCAGCAGCCAAGGTGACGAGCAGTACTTC
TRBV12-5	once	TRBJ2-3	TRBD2	CASGSGTSGTDTQYF	TGTGCTAGTGGTTCGGGGACTAGCGGTACAGATACGCAGTATTTT
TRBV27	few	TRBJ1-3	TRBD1	CASSLSGTGAGNTIYF	TGTGCCAGCAGCCTTTCCGGGACAGGGGCCGGAAACACCATATATTTT
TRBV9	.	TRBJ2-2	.	CASSVVVTGELFF	TGTGCCAGCAGCGTAGTCGTCACCGGGGAGCTGTTTTTT
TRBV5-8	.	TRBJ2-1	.	CASSLGVSSYNEQFF	TGTGCCAGCAGCCTAGGGGTAAGCTCCTACAATGAGCAGTTCTTC
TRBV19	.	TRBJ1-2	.	CASTSPDRRIYGYTF	TGTGCCAGTACCTCACCCGACAGGCGGATATATGGCTACACCTTC
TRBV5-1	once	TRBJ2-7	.	CASSLDRGNNEQYF	TGCGCCAGCAGCCTGGACAGAGGGAACAACGAGCAGTACTTC
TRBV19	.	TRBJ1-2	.	CASSIPERGGGYTF	TGTGCCAGTAGTATACCCGAAAGGGGTGGCGGCTACACCTTC
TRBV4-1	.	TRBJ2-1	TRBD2	CASSQAGLAGSSYNEQFF	TGCGCCAGCAGCCAGGCCGGACTAGCGGGGAGCTCCTACAATGAGCAGTTCTTC
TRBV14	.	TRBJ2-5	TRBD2	CASSQITSGSGTQYF	TGTGCCAGCAGCCAAATAACTAGCGGTTCGGGGACCCAGTACTTC